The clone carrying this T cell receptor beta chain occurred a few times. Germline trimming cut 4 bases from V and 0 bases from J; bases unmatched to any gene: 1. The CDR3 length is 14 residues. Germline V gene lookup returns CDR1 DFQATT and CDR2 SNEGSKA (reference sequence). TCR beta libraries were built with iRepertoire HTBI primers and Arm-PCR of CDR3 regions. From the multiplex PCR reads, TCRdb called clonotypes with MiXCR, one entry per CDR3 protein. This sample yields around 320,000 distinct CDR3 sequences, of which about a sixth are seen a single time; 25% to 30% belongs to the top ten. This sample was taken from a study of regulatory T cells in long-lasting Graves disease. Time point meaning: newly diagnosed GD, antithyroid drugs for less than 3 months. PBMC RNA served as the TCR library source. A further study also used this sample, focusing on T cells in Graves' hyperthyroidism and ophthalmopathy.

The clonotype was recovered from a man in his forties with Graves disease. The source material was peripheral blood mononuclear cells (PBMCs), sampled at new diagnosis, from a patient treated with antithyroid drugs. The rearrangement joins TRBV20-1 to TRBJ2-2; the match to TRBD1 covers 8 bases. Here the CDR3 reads CSAMGQANTGELFF. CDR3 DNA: TGCAGTGCTATGGGACAGGCGAACACCGGGGAGCTGTTTTTT.